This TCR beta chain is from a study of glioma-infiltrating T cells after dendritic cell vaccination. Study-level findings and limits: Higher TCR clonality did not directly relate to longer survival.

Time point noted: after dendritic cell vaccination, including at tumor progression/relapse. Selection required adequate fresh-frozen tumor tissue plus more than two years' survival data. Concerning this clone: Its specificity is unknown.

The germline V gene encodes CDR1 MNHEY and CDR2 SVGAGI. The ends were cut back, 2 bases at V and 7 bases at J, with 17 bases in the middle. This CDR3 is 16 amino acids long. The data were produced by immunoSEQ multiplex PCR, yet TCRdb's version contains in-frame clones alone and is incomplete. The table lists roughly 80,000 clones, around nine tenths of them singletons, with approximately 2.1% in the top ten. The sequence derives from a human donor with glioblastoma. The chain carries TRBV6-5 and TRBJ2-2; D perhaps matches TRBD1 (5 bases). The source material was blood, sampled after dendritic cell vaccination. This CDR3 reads CASSYRQGRLDGELFF. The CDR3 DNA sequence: TGTGCCAGCAGTTACCGGCAGGGTCGTTTGGACGGGGAGCTGTTTTTT.